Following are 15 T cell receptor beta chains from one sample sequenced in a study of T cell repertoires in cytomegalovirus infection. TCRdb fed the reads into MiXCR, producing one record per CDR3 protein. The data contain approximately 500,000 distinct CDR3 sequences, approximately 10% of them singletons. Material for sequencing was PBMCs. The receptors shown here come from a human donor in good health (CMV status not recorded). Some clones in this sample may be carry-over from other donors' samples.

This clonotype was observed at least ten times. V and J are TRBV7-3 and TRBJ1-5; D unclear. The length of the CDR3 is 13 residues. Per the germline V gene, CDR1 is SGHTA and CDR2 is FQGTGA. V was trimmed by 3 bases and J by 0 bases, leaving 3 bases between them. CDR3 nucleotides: TGTGCCAGCAGCTTGAATAGCAATCAGCCCCAGCATTTT. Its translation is CASSLNSNQPQHF.

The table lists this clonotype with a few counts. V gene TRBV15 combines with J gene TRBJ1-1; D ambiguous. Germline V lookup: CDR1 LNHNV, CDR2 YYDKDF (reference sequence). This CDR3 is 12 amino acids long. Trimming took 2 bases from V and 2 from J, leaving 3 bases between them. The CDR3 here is CATSRQNTEAFF. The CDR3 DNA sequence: TGTGCCACCAGCAGACAAAACACTGAAGCTTTCTTT.

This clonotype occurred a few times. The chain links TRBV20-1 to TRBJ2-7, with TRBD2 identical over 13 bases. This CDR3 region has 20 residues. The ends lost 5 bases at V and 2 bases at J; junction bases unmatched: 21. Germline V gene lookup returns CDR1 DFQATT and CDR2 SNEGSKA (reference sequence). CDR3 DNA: TGCAGTGCTGGTGACGGTGGTGGGGGACTAGCGGGGTTCATAGCCTACGAGCAGTACTTC. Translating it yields CSAGDGGGGLAGFIAYEQYF.

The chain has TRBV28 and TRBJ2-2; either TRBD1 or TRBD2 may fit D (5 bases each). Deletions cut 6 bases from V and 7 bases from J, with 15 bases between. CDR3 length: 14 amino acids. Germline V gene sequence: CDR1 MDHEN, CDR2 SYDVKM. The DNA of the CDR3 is TGTGCCAGCAGATTGGGGCGCGGGCTCGGGGAGCTGTTTTTT. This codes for CASRLGRGLGELFF.

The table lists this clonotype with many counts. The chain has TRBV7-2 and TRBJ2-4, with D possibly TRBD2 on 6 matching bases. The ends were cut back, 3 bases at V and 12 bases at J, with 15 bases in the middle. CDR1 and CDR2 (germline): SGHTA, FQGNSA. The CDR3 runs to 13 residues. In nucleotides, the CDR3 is TGTGCCAGCAGCTTCCCCGGGGTGGGGGGTCAGTACTTC. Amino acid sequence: CASSFPGVGGQYF.

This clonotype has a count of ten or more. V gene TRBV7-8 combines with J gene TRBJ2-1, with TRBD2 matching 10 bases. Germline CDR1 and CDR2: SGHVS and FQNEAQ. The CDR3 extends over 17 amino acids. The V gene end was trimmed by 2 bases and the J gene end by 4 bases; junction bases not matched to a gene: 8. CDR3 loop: CASSLPSGTSEYNEQFF. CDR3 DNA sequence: TGTGCCAGCAGCTTACCCTCCGGGACTAGCGAGTACAATGAGCAGTTCTTC.

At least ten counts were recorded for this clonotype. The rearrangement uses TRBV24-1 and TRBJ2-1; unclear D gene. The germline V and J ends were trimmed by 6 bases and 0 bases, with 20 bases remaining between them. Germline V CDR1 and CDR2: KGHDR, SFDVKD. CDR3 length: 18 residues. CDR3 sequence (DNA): TGTGCCACCAGTTCATTCTCTGGGCCCCAGAGCTCCTACAATGAGCAGTTCTTC. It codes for CATSSFSGPQSSYNEQFF.

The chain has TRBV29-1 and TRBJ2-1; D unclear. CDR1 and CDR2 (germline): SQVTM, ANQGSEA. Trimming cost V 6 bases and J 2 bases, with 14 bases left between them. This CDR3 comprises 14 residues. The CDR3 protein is CSVTPPITYNEQFF. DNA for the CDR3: TGCAGCGTGACCCCCCCAATTACCTACAATGAGCAGTTCTTC.

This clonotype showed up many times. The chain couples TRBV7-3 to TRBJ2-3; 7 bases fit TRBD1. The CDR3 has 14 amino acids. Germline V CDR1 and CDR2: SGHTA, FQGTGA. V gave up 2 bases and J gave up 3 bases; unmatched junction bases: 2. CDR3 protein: CASSLDRETDTQYF. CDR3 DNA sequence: TGTGCCAGCAGCTTAGACAGGGAAACAGATACGCAGTATTTT.

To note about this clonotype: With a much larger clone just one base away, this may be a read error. The CDR3, as DNA: TGTGCCAGCAGCCCCGGGACAGGGTATGAAAAACTGTTTTTT. It translates to CASSPGTGYEKLFF. V gene TRBV28 combines with J gene TRBJ1-4, with 9 bases aligning to TRBD1. From germline, CDR1 is MDHEN and CDR2 SYDVKM. This CDR3 comprises 14 residues. V gave up 6 bases and J gave up 6 bases; unmatched junction bases: 5.

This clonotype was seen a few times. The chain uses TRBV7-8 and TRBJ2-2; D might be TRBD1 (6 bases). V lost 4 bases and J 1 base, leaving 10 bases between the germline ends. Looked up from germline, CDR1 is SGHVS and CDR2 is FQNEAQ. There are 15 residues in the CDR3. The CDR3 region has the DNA TGTGCCAGCAGCTGGGGGCCCCGGAACACCGGGGAGCTGTTTTTT. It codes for CASSWGPRNTGELFF.

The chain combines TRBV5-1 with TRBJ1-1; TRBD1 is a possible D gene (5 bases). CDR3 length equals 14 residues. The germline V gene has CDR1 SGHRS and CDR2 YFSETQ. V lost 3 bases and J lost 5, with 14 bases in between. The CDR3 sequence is CASSSGRRGTEAFF. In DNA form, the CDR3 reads TGCGCCAGCAGCTCGGGACGTCGAGGGACTGAAGCTTTCTTT.

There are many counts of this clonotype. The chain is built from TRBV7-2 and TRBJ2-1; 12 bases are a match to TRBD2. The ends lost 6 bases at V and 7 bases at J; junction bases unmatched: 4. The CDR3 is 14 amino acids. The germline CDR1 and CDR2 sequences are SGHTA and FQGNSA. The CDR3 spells CASRLAGGGNEQFF. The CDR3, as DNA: TGTGCCAGCAGGCTAGCGGGAGGGGGGAATGAGCAGTTCTTC.

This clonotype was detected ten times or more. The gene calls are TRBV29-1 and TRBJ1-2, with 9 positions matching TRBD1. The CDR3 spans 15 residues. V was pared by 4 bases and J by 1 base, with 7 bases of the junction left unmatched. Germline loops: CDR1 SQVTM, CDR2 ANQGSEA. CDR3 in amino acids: CSVVGGTGFNYGYTF. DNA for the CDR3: TGCAGCGTTGTGGGAGGGACAGGGTTTAACTATGGCTACACCTTC.

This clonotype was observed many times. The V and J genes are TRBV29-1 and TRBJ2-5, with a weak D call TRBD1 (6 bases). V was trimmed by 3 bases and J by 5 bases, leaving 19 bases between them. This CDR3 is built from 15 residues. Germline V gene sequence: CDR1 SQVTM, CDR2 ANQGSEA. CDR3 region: CSVESYLGAQETQYF. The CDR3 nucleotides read TGCAGCGTTGAGAGTTATCTGGGGGCTCAGGAGACCCAGTACTTC.